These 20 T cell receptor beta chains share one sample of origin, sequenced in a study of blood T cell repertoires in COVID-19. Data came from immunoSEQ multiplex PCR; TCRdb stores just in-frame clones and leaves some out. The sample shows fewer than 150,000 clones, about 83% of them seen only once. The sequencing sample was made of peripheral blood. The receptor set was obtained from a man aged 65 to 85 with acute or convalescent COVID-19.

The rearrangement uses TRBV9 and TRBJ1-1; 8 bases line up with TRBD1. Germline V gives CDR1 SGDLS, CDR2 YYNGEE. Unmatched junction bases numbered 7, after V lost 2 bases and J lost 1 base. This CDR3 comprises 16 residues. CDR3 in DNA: TGTGCCAGCAGCGTCAACTCCGGGACAGGGAACACTGAAGCTTTCTTT. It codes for CASSVNSGTGNTEAFF.

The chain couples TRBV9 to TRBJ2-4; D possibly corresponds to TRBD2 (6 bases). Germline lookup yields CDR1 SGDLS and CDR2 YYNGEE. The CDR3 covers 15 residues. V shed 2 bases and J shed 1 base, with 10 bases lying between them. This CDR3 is CASSVGAGAKNIQYF. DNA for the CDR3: TGTGCCAGCAGCGTGGGCGCGGGGGCCAAAAACATTCAGTACTTC. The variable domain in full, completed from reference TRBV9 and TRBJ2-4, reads DSGVTQTPKHLITATGQRVTLRCSPRSGDLSVYWYQQSLDQGLQFLIQYYNGEERAKGNILERFSAQQFPDLHSELNLSSLELGDSALYFCASSVGAGAKNIQYFGAGTRLSVL.

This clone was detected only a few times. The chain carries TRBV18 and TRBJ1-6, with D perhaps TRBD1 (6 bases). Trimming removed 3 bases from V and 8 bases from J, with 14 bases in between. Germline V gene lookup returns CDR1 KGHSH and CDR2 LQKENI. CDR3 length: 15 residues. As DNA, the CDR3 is TGTGCCAGCTCACCTACAGGGCTTTCGGATTCACCCCTCCACTTT. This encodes CASSPTGLSDSPLHF.

CDR3 sequence reads: CASSFVGGADQPQHF. The CDR3 DNA reads TGTGCCAGCAGCTTTGTGGGGGGGGCGGATCAGCCCCAGCATTTT. This chain joins TRBV7-3 and TRBJ1-5, with D tentatively TRBD1 (6 bases). The CDR3 consists of 15 residues. Deletions cut 3 bases from V and 5 bases from J, with 14 bases between. Germline loops: CDR1 SGHTA, CDR2 FQGTGA. Filled out from reference TRBV7-3 and TRBJ1-5, the complete variable domain reads GAGVSQTPSNKVTEKGKYVELRCDPISGHTALYWYRQSLGQGPEFLIYFQGTGAADDSGLPNDRFFAVRPEGSVSTLKIQRTERGDSAVYLCASSFVGGADQPQHFGDGTRLSIL.

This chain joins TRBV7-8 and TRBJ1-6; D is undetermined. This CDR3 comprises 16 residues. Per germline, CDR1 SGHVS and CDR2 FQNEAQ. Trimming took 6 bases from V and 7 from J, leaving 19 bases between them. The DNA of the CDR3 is TGTGCCAGCAGGGGCCCCCGAACGGACTTAAATTCACCCCTCCACTTT. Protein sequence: CASRGPRTDLNSPLHF.

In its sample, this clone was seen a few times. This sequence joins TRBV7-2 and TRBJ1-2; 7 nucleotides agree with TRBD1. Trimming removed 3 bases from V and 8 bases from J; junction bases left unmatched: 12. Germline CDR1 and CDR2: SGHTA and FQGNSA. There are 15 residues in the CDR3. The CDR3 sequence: CASSLTGIGGPGYTF. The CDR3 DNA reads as TGTGCCAGCAGCTTGACAGGGATCGGGGGTCCCGGCTACACCTTC. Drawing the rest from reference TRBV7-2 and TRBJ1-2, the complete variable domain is GAGVSQSPSNKVTEKGKDVELRCDPISGHTALYWYRQSLGQGLEFLIYFQGNSAPDKSGLPSDRFSAERTGGSVSTLTIQRTQQEDSAVYLCASSLTGIGGPGYTFGSGTRLTVV.

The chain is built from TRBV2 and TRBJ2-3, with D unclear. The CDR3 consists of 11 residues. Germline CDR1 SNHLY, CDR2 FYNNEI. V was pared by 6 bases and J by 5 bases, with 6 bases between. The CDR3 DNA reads TGTGCCAGCAGCCTAATAGATACGCAGTATTTT. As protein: CASSLIDTQYF.

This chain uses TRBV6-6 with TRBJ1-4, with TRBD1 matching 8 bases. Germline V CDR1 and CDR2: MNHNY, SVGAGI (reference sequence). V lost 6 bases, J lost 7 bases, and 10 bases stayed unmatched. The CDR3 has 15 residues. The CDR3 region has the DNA TGTGCCAGCAGAAAACGGACAGGGCTGGCTGAAAAACTGTTTTTT. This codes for CASRKRTGLAEKLFF.

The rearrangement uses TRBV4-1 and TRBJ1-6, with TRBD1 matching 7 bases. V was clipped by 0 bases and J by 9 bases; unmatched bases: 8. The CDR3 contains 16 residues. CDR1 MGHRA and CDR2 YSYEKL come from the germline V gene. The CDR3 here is CASSQDIGQGGSPLHF. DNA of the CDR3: TGCGCCAGCAGCCAAGACATCGGCCAGGGGGGTTCACCCCTCCACTTT.

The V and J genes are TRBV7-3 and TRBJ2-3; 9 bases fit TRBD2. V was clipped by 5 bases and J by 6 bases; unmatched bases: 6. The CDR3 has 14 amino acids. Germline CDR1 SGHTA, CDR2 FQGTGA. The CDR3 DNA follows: TGTGCCAGCAGCGCGGGACTAGCCCCTGATACGCAGTATTTT. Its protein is CASSAGLAPDTQYF.

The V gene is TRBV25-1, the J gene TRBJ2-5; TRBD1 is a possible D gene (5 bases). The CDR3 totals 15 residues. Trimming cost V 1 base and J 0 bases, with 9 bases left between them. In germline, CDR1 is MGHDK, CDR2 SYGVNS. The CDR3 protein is CASSEFWGNQETQYF. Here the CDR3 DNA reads TGTGCCAGCAGTGAATTTTGGGGCAACCAAGAGACCCAGTACTTC. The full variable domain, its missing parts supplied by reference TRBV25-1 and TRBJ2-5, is EADIYQTPRYLVIGTGKKITLECSQTMGHDKMYWYQQDPGMELHLIHYSYGVNSTEKGDLSSESTVSRIRTEHFPLTLESARPSHTSQYLCASSEFWGNQETQYFGPGTRLLVL.

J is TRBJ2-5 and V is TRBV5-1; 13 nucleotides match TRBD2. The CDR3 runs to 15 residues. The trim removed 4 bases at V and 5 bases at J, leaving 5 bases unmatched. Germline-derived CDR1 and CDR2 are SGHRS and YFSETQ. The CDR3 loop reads CASSPGLAGWETQYF. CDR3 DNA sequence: TGCGCCAGCAGCCCGGGACTAGCGGGATGGGAGACCCAGTACTTC.

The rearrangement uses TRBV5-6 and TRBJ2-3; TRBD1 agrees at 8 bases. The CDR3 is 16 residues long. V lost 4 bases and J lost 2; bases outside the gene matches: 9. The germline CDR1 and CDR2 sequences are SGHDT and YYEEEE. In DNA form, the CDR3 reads TGTGCCAGCAGCCCAACCCTCCAGGGGGCCACAGATACGCAGTATTTT. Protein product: CASSPTLQGATDTQYF.

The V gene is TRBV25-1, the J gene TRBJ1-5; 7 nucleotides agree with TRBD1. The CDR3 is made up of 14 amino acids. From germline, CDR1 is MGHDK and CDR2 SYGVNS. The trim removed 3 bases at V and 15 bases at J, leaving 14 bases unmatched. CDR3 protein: CASSDPGQQFFSHF. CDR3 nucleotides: TGTGCCAGCAGTGACCCGGGACAGCAATTCTTTTCGCATTTT.

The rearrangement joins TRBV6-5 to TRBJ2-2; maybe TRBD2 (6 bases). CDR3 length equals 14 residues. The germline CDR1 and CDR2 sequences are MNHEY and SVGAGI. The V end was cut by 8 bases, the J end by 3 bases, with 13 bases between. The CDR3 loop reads CASHGGPYTGELFF. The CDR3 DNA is TGTGCCAGCCACGGGGGACCCTACACCGGGGAGCTGTTTTTT.

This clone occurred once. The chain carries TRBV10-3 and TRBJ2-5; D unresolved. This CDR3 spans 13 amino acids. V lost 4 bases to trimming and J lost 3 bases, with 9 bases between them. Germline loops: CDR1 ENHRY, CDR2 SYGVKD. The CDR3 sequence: CAISVFSEETQYF. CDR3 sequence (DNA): TGTGCCATCAGTGTGTTCTCCGAAGAGACCCAGTACTTC.

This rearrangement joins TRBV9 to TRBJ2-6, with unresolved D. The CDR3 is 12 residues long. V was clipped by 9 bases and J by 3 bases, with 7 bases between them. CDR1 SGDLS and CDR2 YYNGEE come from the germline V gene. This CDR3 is CANPGGANVLTF. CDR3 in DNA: TGTGCCAACCCAGGTGGGGCCAACGTCCTGACTTTC.

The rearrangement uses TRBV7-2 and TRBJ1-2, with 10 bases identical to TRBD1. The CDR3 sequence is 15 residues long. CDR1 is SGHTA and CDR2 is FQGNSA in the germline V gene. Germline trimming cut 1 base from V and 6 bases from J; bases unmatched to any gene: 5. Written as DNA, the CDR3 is TGTGCCAGCAGCTTAGACTTTGACAGGGGGCATGGCTACACCTTC. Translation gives CASSLDFDRGHGYTF.

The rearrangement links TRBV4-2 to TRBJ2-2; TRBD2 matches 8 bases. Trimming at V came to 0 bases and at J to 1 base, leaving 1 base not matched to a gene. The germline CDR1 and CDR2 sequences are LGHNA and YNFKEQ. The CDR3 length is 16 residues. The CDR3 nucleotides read TGTGCCAGCAGCCAAGAAACTAGCGGGAACACCGGGGAGCTGTTTTTT. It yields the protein CASSQETSGNTGELFF.

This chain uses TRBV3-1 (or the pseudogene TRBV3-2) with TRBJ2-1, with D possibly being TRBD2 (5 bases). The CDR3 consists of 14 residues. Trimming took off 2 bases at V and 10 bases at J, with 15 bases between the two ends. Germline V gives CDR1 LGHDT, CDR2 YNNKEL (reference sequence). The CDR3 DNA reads TGTGCCAGCAGCCAACGAGCGAGGGAACGAGAGCAGTTCTTC. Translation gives CASSQRAREREQFF.